The rows below give T cell receptor beta chains drawn from one sample of a study of blood T cell repertoires in COVID-19. The table came from immunoSEQ multiplex PCR; TCRdb's copy has only in-frame clones and leaves some out. The sample holds around 240,000 clones; over 75% are singletons and the top ten take over 1.5%. Input material: PBMCs or T cells enriched from blood (not recorded which). Receptors originate from a woman aged 50 to 65 who had recovered from COVID-19. Each CDR3 is given with its conserved first and last residue. A D gene is named only where the DNA matches it firmly. Size is omitted from some rows. Given values are once, few, many or a class for expanded clones.

D gene: TRBD1; J gene: TRBJ2-5; clone size: -; V gene: TRBV5-1; CDR3 protein: CASSLITGGQETQYF; CDR3 DNA: TGCGCCAGCAGCTTGATTACAGGGGGGCAAGAGACCCAGTACTTC
D gene: -; J gene: TRBJ2-7; clone size: few; V gene: TRBV15; CDR3 protein: CATRLNDLGEQYF; CDR3 DNA: TGTGCCACCAGACTCAATGATCTTGGCGAGCAGTACTTC
D gene: -; J gene: TRBJ2-7; clone size: -; V gene: TRBV20-1; CDR3 protein: CSARDPPWQYF; CDR3 DNA: TGCAGTGCTAGAGACCCCCCTTGGCAGTACTTC
D gene: TRBD1; J gene: TRBJ2-7; clone size: -; V gene: TRBV28; CDR3 protein: CASSLTGGPSDYEQYF; CDR3 DNA: TGTGCCAGCAGTCTGACAGGGGGCCCCTCCGACTACGAGCAGTACTTC
D gene: TRBD2; J gene: TRBJ2-3; clone size: -; V gene: TRBV7-2; CDR3 protein: CASSLTSGRSTDTQYF; CDR3 DNA: TGTGCCAGCAGCTTAACTAGCGGGAGAAGTACAGATACGCAGTATTTT
D gene: -; J gene: TRBJ2-1; clone size: -; V gene: TRBV12-5; CDR3 protein: CASGLHRSVSSHEQFF; CDR3 DNA: TGTGCTAGTGGTTTGCATCGGAGTGTCTCCTCCCATGAGCAGTTCTTC
D gene: -; J gene: TRBJ2-1; clone size: -; V gene: TRBV28; CDR3 protein: CASSLGQAPYNEQFF; CDR3 DNA: TGTGCCAGCAGTTTAGGCCAGGCCCCCTACAATGAGCAGTTCTTC
D gene: -; J gene: TRBJ2-7; clone size: -; V gene: TRBV3-1/TRBV3-2; CDR3 protein: CASGDTIGEQYF; CDR3 DNA: TGTGCCAGCGGGGACACTATCGGCGAGCAGTACTTC
D gene: TRBD1; J gene: TRBJ1-1; clone size: -; V gene: TRBV28; CDR3 protein: CASLSGTGNTEAFF; CDR3 DNA: TGTGCCAGTTTGTCCGGGACAGGGAACACTGAAGCTTTCTTT
D gene: TRBD1; J gene: TRBJ1-6; clone size: -; V gene: TRBV27; CDR3 protein: CASSLSWGQGISPLHF; CDR3 DNA: TGTGCCAGCAGTTTATCGTGGGGACAGGGGATATCACCCCTCCACTTT
D gene: TRBD2; J gene: TRBJ2-3; clone size: -; V gene: TRBV11-1; CDR3 protein: CASSPSGSTDTQYF; CDR3 DNA: TGTGCCAGCAGCCCTAGCGGGAGCACAGATACGCAGTATTTT
D gene: -; J gene: TRBJ1-4; clone size: once; V gene: TRBV5-1; CDR3 protein: CASSPAPGEGKLFF; CDR3 DNA: TGCGCCAGCAGCCCCGCGCCGGGTGAGGGAAAACTGTTTTTT
D gene: -; J gene: TRBJ1-5; clone size: -; V gene: TRBV24-1; CDR3 protein: CATSDQWSNQPQHF; CDR3 DNA: TGTGCCACCAGTGACCAGTGGAGCAATCAGCCCCAGCATTTT
D gene: -; J gene: TRBJ1-1; clone size: -; V gene: TRBV5-1; CDR3 protein: CASSLVAGAEAFF; CDR3 DNA: TGCGCCAGCAGCTTGGTTGCCGGGGCTGAAGCTTTCTTT
D gene: TRBD1; J gene: TRBJ2-3; clone size: -; V gene: TRBV12-5; CDR3 protein: CASGLASPGQGSDTQYF; CDR3 DNA: TGTGCTAGTGGTTTGGCGTCGCCGGGACAGGGTTCAGATACGCAGTATTTT
D gene: -; J gene: TRBJ1-2; clone size: few; V gene: TRBV11-2; CDR3 protein: CASSPNAGDGYGYTF; CDR3 DNA: TGTGCCAGCAGCCCTAACGCAGGGGACGGCTATGGCTACACCTTC
D gene: -; J gene: TRBJ1-5; clone size: -; V gene: TRBV1; CDR3 protein: CTSSQENGTGGNQPQHF; CDR3 DNA: TGCACCAGCAGCCAAGAAAACGGGACAGGGGGCAATCAGCCCCAGCATTTT
D gene: TRBD1; J gene: TRBJ2-2; clone size: -; V gene: TRBV28; CDR3 protein: CASSSDRVDTGELFF; CDR3 DNA: TGTGCCAGCAGTTCTGACAGGGTGGACACCGGGGAGCTGTTTTTT
D gene: TRBD2; J gene: TRBJ2-3; clone size: -; V gene: TRBV19; CDR3 protein: CASNQRETDTQYF; CDR3 DNA: TGTGCCAGTAACCAGCGGGAAACAGATACGCAGTATTTT
D gene: TRBD1; J gene: TRBJ1-1; clone size: -; V gene: TRBV11-2; CDR3 protein: CASSSVQGAADTEAFF; CDR3 DNA: TGTGCCAGCAGCTCGGTACAGGGGGCAGCGGACACTGAAGCTTTCTTT
D gene: -; J gene: TRBJ2-6; clone size: -; V gene: TRBV7-9; CDR3 protein: CASSRVDSGANVLTF; CDR3 DNA: TGTGCCAGCAGCCGGGTCGACTCTGGGGCCAACGTCCTGACTTTC
D gene: TRBD1; J gene: TRBJ2-5; clone size: few; V gene: TRBV5-1; CDR3 protein: CASSSQTGTGGGETQYF; CDR3 DNA: TGCGCCAGCAGCTCGCAAACCGGGACAGGGGGTGGGGAGACCCAGTACTTC
D gene: TRBD2; J gene: TRBJ2-2; clone size: -; V gene: TRBV5-1; CDR3 protein: CASSFLLAGDTGELFF; CDR3 DNA: TGCGCCAGCAGCTTCTTACTAGCGGGAGACACCGGGGAGCTGTTTTTT
D gene: -; J gene: TRBJ2-7; clone size: -; V gene: TRBV7-2; CDR3 protein: CASSLQRTSYEQYF; CDR3 DNA: TGTGCCAGCAGCCTCCAGCGGACCTCCTACGAGCAGTACTTC
D gene: TRBD1; J gene: TRBJ2-7; clone size: -; V gene: TRBV27; CDR3 protein: CASSSTGVSYEQYF; CDR3 DNA: TGTGCCAGCAGTTCGACAGGGGTCTCCTACGAGCAGTACTTC